This entry is about one TCR beta chain. Seattle patients were enrolled during active infection and followed longitudinally. Per the original methods: Scientists estimated how many nucleated cells there were by amplifying reference gene primers. Generated by immunoSEQ multiplex PCR, the TCRdb table keeps only in-frame clones and is missing some. That table supplies the V and J calls and clone size; D and trimming were determined from the DNA. The repertoire holds approximately 110,000 clones, with roughly 80% as singletons. This record belongs to a study of blood T cell repertoires in COVID-19. Study overall: From T cells, B-cell-depleted T cells, or PBMCs came the material, which was cDNA or gDNA.

Germline CDR1 and CDR2: SGHTA and FQGNSA. V dropped 2 bases and J dropped 4; count of bases not matched to a gene: 9. The CDR3 has 17 amino acids. The clonotype originates from a man older than 75 with COVID-19, enrolled during active disease. Input material: peripheral blood. V and J are TRBV7-2 and TRBJ2-5, with 11 bases matching TRBD2. CDR3 amino acids: CASSLRLAGGMAETQYF. The CDR3 bases are TGTGCCAGCAGCTTACGGCTAGCGGGAGGAATGGCAGAGACCCAGTACTTC.